The 19 T cell receptor beta chains below were found in one sample sequenced in a study of identical twins (dated by TCRdb to the mid-2010s). Receptor libraries were prepared by 5' RACE. Instrument used: Illumina HiSeq 2000. The public reads were reanalyzed by TCRdb: fastp trimming at Q25, MiXCR alignment, in-frame beta chains only. Every CDR3 protein is listed once, alongside the most common genes and DNA of its rows. The sample table records 500,000 to 600,000 distinct CDR3 sequences; less than 25% of these occur just once. Of the sample, roughly 0.91% is held by the ten largest clones. A further study also used this sample, focusing on T cells expressing NK-cell markers.

The sequenced material came from CD4+ T cells sorted from blood. These TCRs come from a woman aged 18-35 years in good health.

A few counts support this clonotype. This rearrangement joins TRBV19 to TRBJ2-1; no clear D gene. Germline loops: CDR1 LNHDA, CDR2 SQIVND (reference sequence). CDR3 length: 12 residues. V lost 6 bases to trimming and J lost 2 bases, with 5 bases between them. CDR3 nucleotide sequence: TGTGCCAGTAGCACAGCCTACAATGAGCAGTTCTTC. Its translation is CASSTAYNEQFF.

Many counts were recorded for this clonotype. This sequence joins TRBV6-5 and TRBJ2-3; D remains unclear. V lost 2 bases, J lost 4 bases, and 7 bases lay in between. This CDR3 region has 13 residues. Germline CDR1 and CDR2: MNHEY and SVGAGI. CDR3 region: CASSYRLADTQYF. CDR3 DNA sequence: TGTGCCAGCAGTTACCGGCTCGCAGATACGCAGTATTTT.

This clonotype was counted only a few times. This chain uses TRBV2 with TRBJ2-1, with 7 positions matching TRBD1. CDR1 and CDR2 (germline): SNHLY, FYNNEI. The CDR3 contains 14 residues. V gave up 8 bases and J gave up 2 bases; unmatched junction bases: 6. The CDR3 sequence: CASVSQGAYNEQFF. CDR3 DNA sequence: TGTGCCAGCGTGTCGCAGGGGGCCTACAATGAGCAGTTCTTC.

CDR3 amino acids: CSVVQGEGSYEQYF. As DNA, the CDR3 is TGCAGTGTGGTACAGGGCGAGGGGAGCTACGAGCAGTACTTC. This chain uses TRBV20-1 with TRBJ2-7, with D possibly matching TRBD1 (6 bases). V dropped 7 bases and J dropped 3 bases, with 19 bases sitting between them. Germline CDR1 is DFQATT and CDR2 is SNEGSKA (reference sequence). There are 14 residues in the CDR3.

This clonotype has more than one count but fewer than ten. The rearrangement joins TRBV7-2 to TRBJ2-3; D not resolved. The CDR3 extends over 12 amino acids. Trimming took off 8 bases at V and 3 bases at J, with 9 bases between the two ends. CDR1 is SGHTA, CDR2 FQGNSA, per germline. CDR3 protein: CASARATDTQYF. CDR3 nucleotides: TGTGCCAGCGCCCGAGCTACAGATACGCAGTATTTT.

This chain links TRBV10-3 with TRBJ2-7; 8 bases are a match to TRBD2. The CDR3 spans 14 residues. Germline V gene sequence: CDR1 ENHRY, CDR2 SYGVKD. V lost 4 bases, J lost 7 bases, and 9 bases stayed unmatched. The CDR3 DNA is TGTGCCATCAGTGGAGGCGGGAGGAACGAGGAGCAGTACTTC. It translates to CAISGGGRNEEQYF.

This chain joins TRBV6-2 or TRBV6-3 and TRBJ1-5; tentatively, D is TRBD1 (5 bases). CDR3 length equals 16 residues. The V gene's germline CDR1 is MNHEY and CDR2 SVGEGT. V lost 2 bases to trimming and J lost 2 bases, with 13 bases between them. The CDR3 DNA reads as TGTGCCAGCAGTTACCGGGCCCGGGGGGGCAATCAGCCCCAGCATTTT. Amino acid sequence: CASSYRARGGNQPQHF.

V gene TRBV20-1 combines with J gene TRBJ1-2, with D possibly being TRBD1 (5 bases). The germline gives CDR1 DFQATT, CDR2 SNEGSKA (reference sequence). The CDR3 runs to 11 residues. Trimming shortened V by 4 bases and J by 7 bases, and 10 bases separated the two germline ends. CDR3: CSAIRVGGYTF. DNA for the CDR3: TGCAGTGCTATCAGGGTGGGTGGCTACACCTTC.

The rearrangement uses TRBV12-3 or TRBV12-4 and TRBJ2-1; no reliable D call. This CDR3 is 11 amino acids long. V was shortened by 4 bases and J by 9 bases, with 7 bases between the two germline ends. The CDR3 nucleotides are TGTGCCAGCAGTTACTCTACTGAGCAGTTCTTC. Translated, it gives CASSYSTEQFF.

Comments on this clonotype: The germline gene is not matched at one end of the junction; a read error may be the cause. The chain carries TRBV11-3 and TRBJ2-7, with TRBD2 matching 9 bases. This CDR3 spans 14 amino acids. From germline, CDR1 is SGHNT and CDR2 YENEEA. The CDR3 protein is CTSSFAGGPNEQYF. The CDR3 coding sequence is TGTACCAGCAGCTTCGCGGGGGGGCCGAACGAGCAGTACTTC.

This clonotype showed up just a few times. J is TRBJ2-1 and V is TRBV7-2, with unresolved D. The germline V gene encodes CDR1 SGHTA and CDR2 FQGNSA. Deletions cut 3 bases from V and 7 bases from J, with 10 bases between. CDR3 size: 13 residues. The CDR3 DNA reads TGTGCCAGCAGCTTGGGTCCAGAGAATGAGCAGTTCTTC. Translated: CASSLGPENEQFF. The complete variable domain, with remaining parts taken from reference TRBV7-2 and TRBJ2-1, reads GAGVSQSPSNKVTEKGKDVELRCDPISGHTALYWYRQSLGQGLEFLIYFQGNSAPDKSGLPSDRFSAERTGGSVSTLTIQRTQQEDSAVYLCASSLGPENEQFFGPGTRLTVL.

This clonotype was recorded at least ten times. The V gene is TRBV3-1, the J gene TRBJ1-1, with TRBD1 as a possible D gene (6 bases). Germline V CDR1 and CDR2: LGHDT, YNNKEL (reference sequence). The CDR3 covers 15 residues. The ends were cut back, 3 bases at V and 6 bases at J, with 17 bases in the middle. CDR3 sequence reads: CASSQLHRDSSEAFF. The CDR3 bases are TGTGCCAGCAGCCAGCTCCACAGGGACTCTTCTGAAGCTTTCTTT.

This clonotype has only a few counts. This chain uses TRBV18 with TRBJ2-1; D remains ambiguous. V lost 3 bases to trimming and J lost 10 bases, with 10 bases between them. CDR3 size: 12 residues. Per germline, CDR1 KGHSH and CDR2 LQKENI. CDR3 region: CASSPRPGEQFF. In nucleotides, the CDR3 is TGTGCCAGCTCACCCAGACCGGGCGAGCAGTTCTTC.

This sequence joins TRBV12-3 or TRBV12-4 and TRBJ1-1; a possible D gene is TRBD1 (6 bases). The V gene lost 7 bases and the J gene lost 2 bases, with 14 bases spanning the gap. CDR3 length: 14 residues. CDR3 loop: CASTLQGTNTEAFF. CDR3 coding DNA: TGTGCCAGCACCCTCCAGGGGACAAACACTGAAGCTTTCTTT.

This clonotype was found a few times. The chain has TRBV5-1 and TRBJ2-1; TRBD2 matches 8 bases. CDR1 is SGHRS, CDR2 YFSETQ, per germline. The V gene end was trimmed by 1 base and the J gene end by 6 bases; junction bases not matched to a gene: 6. There are 15 residues in the CDR3. The CDR3 DNA sequence: TGCGCCAGCAGCTTGTTAGCGGGAAACGCCAATGAGCAGTTCTTC. This encodes CASSLLAGNANEQFF.

V and J are TRBV5-6 and TRBJ2-6; D is possibly TRBD1 or TRBD2 (5 bases each). Trimming cost V 4 bases and J 0 bases, with 20 bases left between them. Germline CDR1 and CDR2: SGHDT and YYEEEE. This CDR3 comprises 19 residues. As DNA, the CDR3 is TGTGCCAGCAGCATGATGGGCTGGGGGATAGGCTCTGGGGCCAACGTCCTGACTTTC. Protein product: CASSMMGWGIGSGANVLTF.

The gene calls are TRBV19 and TRBJ2-5, with 7 bases matching TRBD1. The trim removed 3 bases at V and 2 bases at J, leaving 3 bases unmatched. In germline, CDR1 is LNHDA, CDR2 SQIVND (reference sequence). The CDR3 totals 14 residues. CDR3 amino acids: CASSIDREQETQYF. The CDR3 bases are TGTGCCAGTAGTATTGACAGGGAACAAGAGACCCAGTACTTC.

The V call is TRBV20-1, the J call TRBJ2-7, with D hard to call. CDR3 size: 14 residues. Looked up from germline, CDR1 is DFQATT and CDR2 is SNEGSKA (reference sequence). V was pared by 4 bases and J by 3 bases, with 16 bases between. CDR3 region: CSAIRGSRNYEQYF. CDR3 bases: TGCAGTGCTATTAGAGGCTCTCGGAACTACGAGCAGTACTTC.

This rearrangement joins TRBV6-1 to TRBJ1-4, with TRBD1 identical over 8 bases. The CDR3 runs 15 residues. Germline assignment: CDR1 MNHNS and CDR2 SASEGT. The trim removed 6 bases at V and 1 base at J, leaving 4 bases unmatched. Here the CDR3 DNA reads TGTGCCAGCAGACTTACAGGGGGAACTAATGAAAAACTGTTTTTT. Its translation: CASRLTGGTNEKLFF.